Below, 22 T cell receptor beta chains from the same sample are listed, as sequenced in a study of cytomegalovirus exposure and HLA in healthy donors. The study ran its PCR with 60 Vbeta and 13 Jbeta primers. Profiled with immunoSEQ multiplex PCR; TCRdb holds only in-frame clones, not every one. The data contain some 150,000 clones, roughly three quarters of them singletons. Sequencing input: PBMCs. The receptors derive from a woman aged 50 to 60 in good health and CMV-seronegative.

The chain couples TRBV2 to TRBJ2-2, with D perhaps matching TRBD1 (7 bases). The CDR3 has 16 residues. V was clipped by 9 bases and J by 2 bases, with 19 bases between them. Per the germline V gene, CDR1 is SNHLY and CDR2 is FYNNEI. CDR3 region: CAREGGGGINTGELFF. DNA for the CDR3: TGTGCCAGGGAAGGAGGGGGCGGAATTAACACCGGGGAGCTGTTTTTT.

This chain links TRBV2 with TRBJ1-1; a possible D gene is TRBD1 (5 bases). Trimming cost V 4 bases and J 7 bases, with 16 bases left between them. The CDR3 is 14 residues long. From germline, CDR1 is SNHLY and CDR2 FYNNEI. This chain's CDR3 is CASSGDFGRGEAFF. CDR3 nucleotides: TGTGCCAGCAGTGGGGACTTTGGGAGAGGTGAAGCTTTCTTT.

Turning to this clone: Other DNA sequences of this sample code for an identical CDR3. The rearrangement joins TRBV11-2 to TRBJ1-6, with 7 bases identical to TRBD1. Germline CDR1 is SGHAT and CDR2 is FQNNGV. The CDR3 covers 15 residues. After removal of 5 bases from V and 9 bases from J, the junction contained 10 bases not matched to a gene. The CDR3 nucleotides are TGTGCCAGCAGCCGTGACAGGGCAATAGGTTCACCCCTCCACTTT. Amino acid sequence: CASSRDRAIGSPLHF. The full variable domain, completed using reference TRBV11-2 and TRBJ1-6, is EAGVAQSPRYKIIEKRQSVAFWCNPISGHATLYWYQQILGQGPKLLIQFQNNGVVDDSQLPKDRFSAERLKGVDSTLKIQPAKLEDSAVYLCASSRDRAIGSPLHFGNGTRLTVT.

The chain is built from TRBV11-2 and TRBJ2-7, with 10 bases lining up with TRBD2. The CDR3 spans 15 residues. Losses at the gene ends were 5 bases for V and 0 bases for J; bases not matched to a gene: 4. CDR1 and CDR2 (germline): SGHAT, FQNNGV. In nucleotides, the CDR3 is TGTGCCAGCAGCCCCAGCGGGAGGGCCTCCTACGAGCAGTACTTC. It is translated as CASSPSGRASYEQYF.

The CDR3, as DNA: TGCGCCAGCAGTGAGTACACAGGGGAGTCTTACAATGAGCAGTTCTTC. This codes for CASSEYTGESYNEQFF. The V and J genes are TRBV10-1 and TRBJ2-1, with TRBD1 matching 7 bases. The CDR3 extends over 16 amino acids. The J segment lost 4 bases and the V segment lost 1 base, leaving 7 bases of the junction unmatched. Per germline, CDR1 WNHNN and CDR2 SYGVQD (reference sequence).

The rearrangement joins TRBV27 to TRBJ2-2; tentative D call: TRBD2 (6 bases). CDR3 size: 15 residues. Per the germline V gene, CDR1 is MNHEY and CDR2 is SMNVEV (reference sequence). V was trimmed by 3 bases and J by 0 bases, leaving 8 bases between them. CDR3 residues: CASSFGGSNTGELFF. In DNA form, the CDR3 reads TGTGCCAGCAGTTTCGGGGGTTCGAACACCGGGGAGCTGTTTTTT.

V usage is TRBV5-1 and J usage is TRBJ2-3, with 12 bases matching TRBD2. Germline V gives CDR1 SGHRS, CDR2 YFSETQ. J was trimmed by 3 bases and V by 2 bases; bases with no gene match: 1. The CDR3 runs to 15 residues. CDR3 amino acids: CASSFGTSGTDTQYF. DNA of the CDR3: TGCGCCAGCAGCTTCGGGACTAGCGGGACAGATACGCAGTATTTT.

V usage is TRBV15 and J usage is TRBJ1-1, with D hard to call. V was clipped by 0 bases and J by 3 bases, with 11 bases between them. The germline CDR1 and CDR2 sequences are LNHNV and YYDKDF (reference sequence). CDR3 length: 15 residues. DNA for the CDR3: TGTGCCACCAGCAGAGATTATGGGAGCCACACTGAAGCTTTCTTT. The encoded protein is CATSRDYGSHTEAFF. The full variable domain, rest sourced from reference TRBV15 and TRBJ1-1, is DAMVIQNPRYQVTQFGKPVTLSCSQTLNHNVMYWYQQKSSQAPKLLFHYYDKDFNNEADTPDNFQSRRPNTSFCFLDIRSPGLGDTAMYLCATSRDYGSHTEAFFGQGTRLTVV.

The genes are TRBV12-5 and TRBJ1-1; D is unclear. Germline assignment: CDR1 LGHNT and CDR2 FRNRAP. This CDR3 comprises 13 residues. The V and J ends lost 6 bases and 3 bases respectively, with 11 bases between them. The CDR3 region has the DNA TGTGCTAGTGGGCGTGACGGGTACACTGAAGCTTTCTTT. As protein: CASGRDGYTEAFF.

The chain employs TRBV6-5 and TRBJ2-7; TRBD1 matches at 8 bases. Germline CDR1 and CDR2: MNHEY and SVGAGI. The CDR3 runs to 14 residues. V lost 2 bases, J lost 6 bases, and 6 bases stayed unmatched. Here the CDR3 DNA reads TGTGCCAGCAGTTACCGGCAGGGGGCGATCGAGCAGTACTTC. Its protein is CASSYRQGAIEQYF.

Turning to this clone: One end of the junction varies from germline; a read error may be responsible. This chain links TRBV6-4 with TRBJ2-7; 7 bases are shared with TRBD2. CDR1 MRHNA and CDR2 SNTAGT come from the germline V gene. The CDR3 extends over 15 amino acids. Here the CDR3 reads CASSYSPGGPYEQYF. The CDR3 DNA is TGTGCCAGCAGTTACTCGCCGGGGGGACCCTACGAGCAGTACTTC.

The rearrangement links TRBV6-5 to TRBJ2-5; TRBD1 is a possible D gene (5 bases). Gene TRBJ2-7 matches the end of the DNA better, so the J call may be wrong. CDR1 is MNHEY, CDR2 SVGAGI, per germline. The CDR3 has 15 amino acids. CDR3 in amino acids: CASSYWYRSSYEQYF. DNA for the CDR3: TGTGCCAGCAGTTACTGGTACAGGAGCTCCTACGAGCAGTACTTC.

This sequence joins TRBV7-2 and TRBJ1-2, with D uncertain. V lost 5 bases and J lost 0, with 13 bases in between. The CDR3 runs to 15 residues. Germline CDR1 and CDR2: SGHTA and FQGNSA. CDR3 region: CASSPYRAANYGYTF. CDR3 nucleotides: TGTGCCAGCAGCCCATACAGAGCCGCTAACTATGGCTACACCTTC.

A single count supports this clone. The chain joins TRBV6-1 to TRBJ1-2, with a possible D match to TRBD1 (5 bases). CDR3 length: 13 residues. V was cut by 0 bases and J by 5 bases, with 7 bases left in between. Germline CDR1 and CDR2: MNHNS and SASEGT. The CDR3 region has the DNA TGTGCCAGCAGTGAAGCGGGGCTTTATGGCTACACCTTC. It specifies CASSEAGLYGYTF.

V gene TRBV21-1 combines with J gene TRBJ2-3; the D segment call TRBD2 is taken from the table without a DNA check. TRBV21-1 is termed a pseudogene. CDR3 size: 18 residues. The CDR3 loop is CASSTPWEANTCTDTQYF. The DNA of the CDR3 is TGTGCCAGCAGCACGCCGTGGGAGGCCAATACCTGCACAGATACGCAGTATTTT.

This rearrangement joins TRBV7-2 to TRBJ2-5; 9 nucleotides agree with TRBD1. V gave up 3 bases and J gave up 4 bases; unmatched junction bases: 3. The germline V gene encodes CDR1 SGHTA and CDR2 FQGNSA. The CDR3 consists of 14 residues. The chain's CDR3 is CASSFRQGGETQYF. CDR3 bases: TGTGCCAGCAGCTTTCGACAGGGGGGAGAGACCCAGTACTTC.

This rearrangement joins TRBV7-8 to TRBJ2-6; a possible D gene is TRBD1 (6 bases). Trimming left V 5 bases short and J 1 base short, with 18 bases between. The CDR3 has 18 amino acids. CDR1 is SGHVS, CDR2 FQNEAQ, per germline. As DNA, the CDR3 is TGTGCCAGCAGCCTAACGACAGGTTTTAGGTCTGGGGCCAACGTCCTGACTTTC. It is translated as CASSLTTGFRSGANVLTF.

Written as DNA, the CDR3 is TGTGCCAGCTGTCCGAGGGAACGGAGAAACGAGCAGTACTTC. Its protein product is CASCPRERRNEQYF. The rearrangement joins TRBV6-5 to TRBJ2-7, with TRBD2 as a possible D gene (5 bases). V was trimmed by 8 bases and J by 5 bases, leaving 19 bases between them. Looked up from germline, CDR1 is MNHEY and CDR2 is SVGAGI. The CDR3 totals 14 residues.

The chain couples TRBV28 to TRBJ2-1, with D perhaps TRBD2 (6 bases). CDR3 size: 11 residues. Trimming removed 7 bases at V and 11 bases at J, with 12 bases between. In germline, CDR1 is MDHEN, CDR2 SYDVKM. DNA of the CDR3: TGTGCCAGCACCCTTCGGGGGAAGCAGTTCTTC. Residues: CASTLRGKQFF.

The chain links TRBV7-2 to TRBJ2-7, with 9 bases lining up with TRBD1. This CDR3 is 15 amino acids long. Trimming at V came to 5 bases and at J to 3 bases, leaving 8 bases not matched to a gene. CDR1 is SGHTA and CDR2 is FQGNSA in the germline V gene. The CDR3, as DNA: TGTGCCAGCAGCGCCCTGACAGGGGGTGACTACGAGCAGTACTTC. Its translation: CASSALTGGDYEQYF.

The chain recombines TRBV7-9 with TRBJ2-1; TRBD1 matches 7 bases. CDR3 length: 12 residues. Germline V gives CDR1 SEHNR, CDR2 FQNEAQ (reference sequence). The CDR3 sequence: CSEERQGGEQFF. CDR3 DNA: TGTTCCGAAGAGAGACAGGGCGGTGAGCAGTTCTTC.

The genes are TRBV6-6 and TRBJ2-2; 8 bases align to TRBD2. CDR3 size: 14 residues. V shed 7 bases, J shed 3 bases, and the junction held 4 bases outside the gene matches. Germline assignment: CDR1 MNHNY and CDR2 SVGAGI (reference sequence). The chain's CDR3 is CASNKREHTGELFF. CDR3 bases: TGTGCCAGCAACAAGCGGGAGCACACCGGGGAGCTGTTTTTT.